Each of the 13 T cell receptor beta chains below was sequenced from the same sample in a study of T cells in localized non-small cell lung cancer. Libraries were prepared by immunoSEQ multiplex PCR; TCRdb keeps only in-frame clonotypes and omits some of them. Of fewer than 75,000 clones in the sample, 65% to 85% were seen once. The sequenced sample was peripheral blood, obtained before any cancer treatment. The origin of the receptors is a female donor aged 60 or older with stage I lung adenocarcinoma.

V usage is TRBV7-9 and J usage is TRBJ2-1; 16 bases line up with TRBD2. Trimming removed 2 bases from V and 7 bases from J; junction bases left unmatched: 8. Germline values: CDR1 SEHNR, CDR2 FQNEAQ (reference sequence). The CDR3 sequence is 18 residues long. This CDR3 reads CASSLTGLAGGSRNEQFF. CDR3 nucleotides: TGTGCCAGCAGCTTAACGGGACTAGCGGGAGGGTCGAGGAATGAGCAGTTCTTC.

Here the CDR3 DNA reads TGTGCCAGCAGTTCGGGGGGAATCACTGAAGCTTTCTTT. This encodes CASSSGGITEAFF. The rearrangement links TRBV9 to TRBJ1-1, with a weak D call TRBD1 (5 bases). The V gene's germline CDR1 is SGDLS and CDR2 YYNGEE. The CDR3 runs 13 residues. V was cut by 5 bases and J by 4 bases, with 12 bases left in between.

This clone was detected only once. The genes are TRBV19 and TRBJ2-3, with D tentatively TRBD2 (5 bases). The CDR3 sequence is 17 residues long. The V gene lost 3 bases and the J gene lost 2 bases, with 18 bases spanning the gap. Germline-derived CDR1 and CDR2 are LNHDA and SQIVND (reference sequence). In nucleotides, the CDR3 is TGTGCCAGTAGTATGGACCTAGGACTCCTAAACACAGATACGCAGTATTTT. Amino acids: CASSMDLGLLNTDTQYF.

This clone was counted between two and nine times. The CDR3 loop reads CAISDKGASYEQYF. CDR3 nucleotide sequence: TGTGCCATCAGTGATAAGGGGGCGAGCTACGAGCAGTACTTC. The chain links TRBV10-3 to TRBJ2-7; 7 nucleotides line up with TRBD1. The germline V gene encodes CDR1 ENHRY and CDR2 SYGVKD. The CDR3 covers 14 residues. V lost 3 bases, J lost 3 bases, and 5 bases stayed unmatched.

This clone has just one count. V gene TRBV19 combines with J gene TRBJ2-3; TRBD1 matches at 9 bases. V was pared by 5 bases and J by 2 bases, with 8 bases of the junction left unmatched. Germline V gives CDR1 LNHDA, CDR2 SQIVND (reference sequence). The CDR3 is made up of 16 amino acids. The CDR3 region has the DNA TGTGCCAGTAGTTTGAACAGGGGGCTTGCCACAGATACGCAGTATTTT. Its protein is CASSLNRGLATDTQYF.

CDR3 in DNA: TGTGCCATCAGTGAGGGCGGGAACGAGCAGTTCTTC. Translation: CAISEGGNEQFF. This chain connects TRBV10-3 to TRBJ2-1, with D perhaps TRBD2 (6 bases). The germline V gene has CDR1 ENHRY and CDR2 SYGVKD. Deletions cut 2 bases from V and 10 bases from J, with 9 bases between. This CDR3 region has 12 residues.

The chain has TRBV19 and TRBJ1-2; 7 bases align to TRBD1. Germline V gene sequence: CDR1 LNHDA, CDR2 SQIVND (reference sequence). J gave up 6 bases and V 5 bases, and 15 bases lay outside the gene matches. This CDR3 has 16 amino acids. The chain's CDR3 is CASSLGTAGWRDGYTF. The CDR3 DNA sequence: TGTGCCAGTAGTCTAGGGACAGCCGGGTGGAGAGATGGCTACACCTTC.

In this sample, this clone turned up a few times. This chain links TRBV27 with TRBJ2-7; maybe TRBD2 (5 bases). CDR1 MNHEY and CDR2 SMNVEV come from the germline V gene (reference sequence). The CDR3 runs to 12 residues. The V end was cut by 4 bases, the J end by 11 bases, with 15 bases between. The DNA of the CDR3 is TGTGCCAGCAGTTCCCCTCTAGGAGGCGAGTACTTC. Translating it yields CASSSPLGGEYF.

The chain uses TRBV29-1 and TRBJ2-1; TRBD1 matches 7 bases. Germline loops: CDR1 SQVTM, CDR2 ANQGSEA. This CDR3 spans 12 amino acids. V shed 6 bases, J shed 5 bases, and the junction held 4 bases outside the gene matches. The CDR3 reads CSVRQGDNEQFF. Written as DNA, the CDR3 is TGCAGCGTGCGACAGGGAGACAATGAGCAGTTCTTC.

The table lists this clone with a count of one. The chain is built from TRBV5-1 and TRBJ2-7, with 7 bases identical to TRBD2. Germline assignment: CDR1 SGHRS and CDR2 YFSETQ. V shed 0 bases and J 3 bases; nucleotides not matched to a gene: 6. The CDR3 is 15 amino acids. The DNA for the CDR3 is TGCGCCAGCAGCTTGGATAGCGGGTATCTCTACGAGCAGTACTTC. It codes for CASSLDSGYLYEQYF.

The chain is built from TRBV4-1 and TRBJ2-1, with TRBD1 as a possible D gene (6 bases). This CDR3 region has 14 residues. Trimming removed 0 bases at V and 8 bases at J, with 11 bases between. Germline-derived CDR1 and CDR2 are MGHRA and YSYEKL. CDR3 sequence reads: CASSQDPGVDEQFF. The CDR3 region has the DNA TGCGCCAGCAGCCAAGACCCAGGGGTGGATGAGCAGTTCTTC.

In this sample, this clone turned up once. The rearrangement uses TRBV7-9 and TRBJ2-7, with 12 bases identical to TRBD2. Trimming removed 5 bases from V and 3 bases from J; junction bases left unmatched: 8. This CDR3 is 16 amino acids long. The germline gives CDR1 SEHNR, CDR2 FQNEAQ (reference sequence). This CDR3 is CASSIKTSGRLYEQYF. The CDR3 bases are TGTGCCAGCAGCATCAAGACTAGCGGGAGACTCTACGAGCAGTACTTC.

The genes are TRBV12-5 and TRBJ1-2; D may be TRBD1 (5 bases). Germline loops: CDR1 LGHNT, CDR2 FRNRAP. Between the trimmed V and J ends, which lost 1 base and 1 base, there was a span of 7 bases. The CDR3 has 14 residues. CDR3 sequence reads: CASGLGTNNYGYTF. DNA for the CDR3: TGTGCTAGTGGTTTGGGGACAAATAACTATGGCTACACCTTC.